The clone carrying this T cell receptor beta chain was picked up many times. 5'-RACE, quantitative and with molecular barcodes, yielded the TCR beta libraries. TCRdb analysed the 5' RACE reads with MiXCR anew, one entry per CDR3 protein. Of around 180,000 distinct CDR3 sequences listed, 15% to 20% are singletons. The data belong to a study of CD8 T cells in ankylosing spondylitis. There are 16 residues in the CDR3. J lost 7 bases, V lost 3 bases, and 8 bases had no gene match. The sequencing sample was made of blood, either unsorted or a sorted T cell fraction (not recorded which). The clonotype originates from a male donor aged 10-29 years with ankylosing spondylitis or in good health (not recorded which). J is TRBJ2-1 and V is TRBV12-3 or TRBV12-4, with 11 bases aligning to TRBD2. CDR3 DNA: TGTGCCAGCAGTTTGAGGTCTAGCGGGAGGCGAAATGAGCAGTTCTTC. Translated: CASSLRSSGRRNEQFF.